The rows below give T cell receptor beta chains drawn from one sample of a study of shared clonotypes between healthy human individuals. Produced via immunoSEQ multiplex PCR; TCRdb's table is partial and in-frame only. The sample has approximately 720,000 clones, about 78% seen once. Sequenced: memory CD4+ T cells sorted from blood. The receptor source for this set is a woman in her thirties in good health. CDR3s include the opening cysteine and the closing phenylalanine or tryptophan. The D gene is left open where the match is weak. Clone size, where shown, is once, few, many, or a class for clones that have expanded.

d_call: NA; v_call: TRBV28; clone_size: NA; j_call: TRBJ2-2; cdr3_nt: TGTGCCAGCAGTTTTTGGGGTTTATCGGAGACCGGGGAGCTGTTTTTT; cdr3_aa: CASSFWGLSETGELFF
d_call: NA; v_call: TRBV5-8; clone_size: NA; j_call: TRBJ1-1; cdr3_nt: TGTGCCAGCAGCTTGGGGGTCCGGGACACTGAAGCTTTCTTT; cdr3_aa: CASSLGVRDTEAFF
d_call: NA; v_call: TRBV2; clone_size: few; j_call: TRBJ1-2; cdr3_nt: TGTGCCAGCAGTCAACTTTGGACACGGGAAAAGGGCTACACCTTC; cdr3_aa: CASSQLWTREKGYTF
d_call: NA; v_call: TRBV6-5; clone_size: NA; j_call: TRBJ2-1; cdr3_nt: TGTGCCAGCAGTCCTGGACAGACATACAATGAGCAGTTCTTC; cdr3_aa: CASSPGQTYNEQFF
d_call: TRBD1; v_call: TRBV11-2; clone_size: once; j_call: TRBJ1-3; cdr3_nt: TGTGCCAGCAGCCCATGGACAGGGGGCGATGGAAACACCATATATTTT; cdr3_aa: CASSPWTGGDGNTIYF
d_call: NA; v_call: TRBV5-1; clone_size: NA; j_call: TRBJ2-5; cdr3_nt: TGCGCCAGCAGCTTCCTGGAGCCAGAGACCCAGTACTTC; cdr3_aa: CASSFLEPETQYF
d_call: NA; v_call: TRBV10-1; clone_size: NA; j_call: TRBJ2-1; cdr3_nt: TGCGCCAGCAGTGGGCAGGGAAACAATGAGCAGTTCTTC; cdr3_aa: CASSGQGNNEQFF
d_call: NA; v_call: TRBV27; clone_size: NA; j_call: TRBJ2-7; cdr3_nt: TGTGCCAGCAAGGGTGGAACCTCCTACGAGCAGTACTTC; cdr3_aa: CASKGGTSYEQYF
d_call: TRBD2; v_call: TRBV5-4; clone_size: once; j_call: TRBJ2-3; cdr3_nt: TGTGCCAGCAGCCAAGTTGCGGGAGGGCCCGAGGATACGCAGTATTTT; cdr3_aa: CASSQVAGGPEDTQYF
d_call: NA; v_call: TRBV25-1; clone_size: NA; j_call: TRBJ2-3; cdr3_nt: TGTGCCAGCAGTGTTTCGGGTTTCACGGGAGCTAGCACAGATACGCAGTATTTT; cdr3_aa: CASSVSGFTGASTDTQYF
d_call: TRBD2; v_call: TRBV7-2; clone_size: NA; j_call: TRBJ2-7; cdr3_nt: TGTGCCAGCAGCTCCCAGCGGGGGGCCTACGAGCAGTACTTC; cdr3_aa: CASSSQRGAYEQYF
d_call: TRBD2; v_call: TRBV10-1; clone_size: NA; j_call: TRBJ2-1; cdr3_nt: TGCGCCAGCAGTGAGTTAGCTTCGGCTAGCGGTGGGGAGCAGTTCTTC; cdr3_aa: CASSELASASGGEQFF
d_call: NA; v_call: TRBV21-1; clone_size: NA; j_call: TRBJ1-1; cdr3_nt: TGTGCCAGCAGCAAAGGGACAGGGGGCTTGGCTTTCTTT; cdr3_aa: CASSKGTGGLAFF
d_call: NA; v_call: TRBV6-1; clone_size: once; j_call: TRBJ2-5; cdr3_nt: TGTGCCAGCAGCGCAGCTACGGGACTGCCAGAGACCCAGTACTTC; cdr3_aa: CASSAATGLPETQYF
d_call: TRBD1; v_call: TRBV5-1; clone_size: few; j_call: TRBJ2-3; cdr3_nt: TGCGCCAGCAGCCAACAGGGGACAGATACGCAGTATTTT; cdr3_aa: CASSQQGTDTQYF
d_call: TRBD2; v_call: TRBV10-1; clone_size: NA; j_call: TRBJ2-3; cdr3_nt: TGCGCCAGCAGTGAGTCGACTAGCGGGAGGGCAAATACGCAGTATTTT; cdr3_aa: CASSESTSGRANTQYF
d_call: NA; v_call: TRBV6-5; clone_size: NA; j_call: TRBJ1-1; cdr3_nt: TGTGCCAGCAGTGACCACAGGGCCTCCGAAGCTTTCTTT; cdr3_aa: CASSDHRASEAFF
d_call: NA; v_call: TRBV7-7; clone_size: NA; j_call: TRBJ2-2; cdr3_nt: TGTGCCAGCAGCTCAGCCCGGACCGGGGAGCTGTTTTTT; cdr3_aa: CASSSARTGELFF